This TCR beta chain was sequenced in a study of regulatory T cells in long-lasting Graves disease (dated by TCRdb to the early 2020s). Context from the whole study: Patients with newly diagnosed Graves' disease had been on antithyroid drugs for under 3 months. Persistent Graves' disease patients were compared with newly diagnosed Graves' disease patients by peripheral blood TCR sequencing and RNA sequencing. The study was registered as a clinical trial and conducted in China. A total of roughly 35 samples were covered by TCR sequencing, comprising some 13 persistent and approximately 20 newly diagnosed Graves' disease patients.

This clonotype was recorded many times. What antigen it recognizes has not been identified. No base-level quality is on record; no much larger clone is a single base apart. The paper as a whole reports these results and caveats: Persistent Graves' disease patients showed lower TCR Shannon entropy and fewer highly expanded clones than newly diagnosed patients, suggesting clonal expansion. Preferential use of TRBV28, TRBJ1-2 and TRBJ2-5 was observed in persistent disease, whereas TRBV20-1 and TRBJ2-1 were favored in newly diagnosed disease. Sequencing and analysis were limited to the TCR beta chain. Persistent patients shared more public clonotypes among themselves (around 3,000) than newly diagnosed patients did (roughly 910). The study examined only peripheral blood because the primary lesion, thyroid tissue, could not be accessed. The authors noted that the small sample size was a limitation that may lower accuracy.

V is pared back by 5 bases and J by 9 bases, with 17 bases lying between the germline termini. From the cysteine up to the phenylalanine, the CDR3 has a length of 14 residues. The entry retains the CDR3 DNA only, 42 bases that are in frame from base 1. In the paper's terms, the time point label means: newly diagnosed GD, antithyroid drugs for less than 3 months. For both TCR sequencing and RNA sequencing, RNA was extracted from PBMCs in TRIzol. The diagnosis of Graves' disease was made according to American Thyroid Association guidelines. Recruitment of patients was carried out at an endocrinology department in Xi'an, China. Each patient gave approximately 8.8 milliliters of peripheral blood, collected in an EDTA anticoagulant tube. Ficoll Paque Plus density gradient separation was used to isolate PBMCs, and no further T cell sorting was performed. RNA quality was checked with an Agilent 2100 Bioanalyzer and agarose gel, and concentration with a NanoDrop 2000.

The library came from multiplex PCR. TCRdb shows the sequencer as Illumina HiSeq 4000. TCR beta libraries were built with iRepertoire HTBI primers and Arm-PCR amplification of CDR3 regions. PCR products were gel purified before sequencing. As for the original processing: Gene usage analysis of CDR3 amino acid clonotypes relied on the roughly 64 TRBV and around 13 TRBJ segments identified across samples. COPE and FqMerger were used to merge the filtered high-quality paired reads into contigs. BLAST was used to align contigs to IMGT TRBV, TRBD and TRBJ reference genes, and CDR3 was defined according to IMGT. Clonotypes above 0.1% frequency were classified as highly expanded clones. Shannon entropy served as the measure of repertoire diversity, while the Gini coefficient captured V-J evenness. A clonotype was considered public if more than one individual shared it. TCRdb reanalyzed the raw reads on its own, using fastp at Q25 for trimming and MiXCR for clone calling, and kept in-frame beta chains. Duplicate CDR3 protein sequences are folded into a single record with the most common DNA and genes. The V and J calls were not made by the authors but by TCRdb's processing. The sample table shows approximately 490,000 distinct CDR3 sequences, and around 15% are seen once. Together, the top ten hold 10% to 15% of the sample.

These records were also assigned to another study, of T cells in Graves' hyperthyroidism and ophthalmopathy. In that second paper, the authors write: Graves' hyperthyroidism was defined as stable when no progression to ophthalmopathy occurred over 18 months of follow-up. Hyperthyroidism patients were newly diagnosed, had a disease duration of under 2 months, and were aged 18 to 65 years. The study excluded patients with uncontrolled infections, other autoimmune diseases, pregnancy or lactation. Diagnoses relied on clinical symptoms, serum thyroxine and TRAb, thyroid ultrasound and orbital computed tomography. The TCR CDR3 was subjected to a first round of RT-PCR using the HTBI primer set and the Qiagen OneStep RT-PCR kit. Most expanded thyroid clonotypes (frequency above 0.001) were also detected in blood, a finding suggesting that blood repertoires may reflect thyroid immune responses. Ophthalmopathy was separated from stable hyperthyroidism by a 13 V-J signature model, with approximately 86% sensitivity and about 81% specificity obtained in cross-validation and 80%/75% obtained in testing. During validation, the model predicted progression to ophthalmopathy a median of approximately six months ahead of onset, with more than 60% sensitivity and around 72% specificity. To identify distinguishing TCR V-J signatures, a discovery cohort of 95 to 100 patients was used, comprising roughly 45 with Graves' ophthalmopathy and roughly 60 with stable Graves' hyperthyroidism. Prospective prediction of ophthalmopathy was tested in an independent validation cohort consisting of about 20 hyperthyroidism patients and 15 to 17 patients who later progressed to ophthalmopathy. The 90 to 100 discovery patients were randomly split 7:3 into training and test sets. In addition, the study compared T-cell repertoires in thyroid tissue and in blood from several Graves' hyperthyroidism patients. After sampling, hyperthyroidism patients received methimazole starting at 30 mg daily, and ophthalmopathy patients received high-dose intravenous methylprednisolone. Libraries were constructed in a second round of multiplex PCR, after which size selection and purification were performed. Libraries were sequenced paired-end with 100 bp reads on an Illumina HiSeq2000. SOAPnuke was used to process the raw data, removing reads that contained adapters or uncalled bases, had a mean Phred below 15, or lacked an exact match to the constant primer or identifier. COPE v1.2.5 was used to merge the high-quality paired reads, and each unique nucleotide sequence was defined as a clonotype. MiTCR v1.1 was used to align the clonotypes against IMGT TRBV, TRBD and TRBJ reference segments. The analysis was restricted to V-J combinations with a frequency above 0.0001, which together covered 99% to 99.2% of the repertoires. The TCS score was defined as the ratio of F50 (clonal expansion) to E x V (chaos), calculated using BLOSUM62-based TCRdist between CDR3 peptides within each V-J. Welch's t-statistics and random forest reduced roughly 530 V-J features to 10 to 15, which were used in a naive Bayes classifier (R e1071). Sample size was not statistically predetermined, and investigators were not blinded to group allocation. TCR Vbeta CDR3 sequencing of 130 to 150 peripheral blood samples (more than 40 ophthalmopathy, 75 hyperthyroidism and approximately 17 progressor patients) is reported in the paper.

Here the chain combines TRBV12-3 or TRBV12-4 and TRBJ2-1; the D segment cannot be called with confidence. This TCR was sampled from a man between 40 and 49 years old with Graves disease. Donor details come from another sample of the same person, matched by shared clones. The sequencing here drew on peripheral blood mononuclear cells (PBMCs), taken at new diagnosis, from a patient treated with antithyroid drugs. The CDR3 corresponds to CASSPRPTPGEQFF. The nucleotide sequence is TGTGCCAGCAGTCCTCGTCCCACCCCGGGTGAGCAGTTCTTC.